This T cell receptor (beta chain) originates from a study of blood T cells in healthy people across ages. This clonotype appeared a few times. Through a sample-barcoded 5' primer and a J-beta primer mix, a second PCR was run for about 7 to 12 cycles. A single record per CDR3 protein comes from TCRdb applying MiXCR to the 5' RACE reads. This table has 1.5 million to 2 million distinct CDR3 sequences, roughly 27% appearing once. The sequenced sample consisted of blood. The sequence was collected from a woman aged 25 to 39 in good health.

CDR3 coding DNA: TGTGCCAGCAGCGTCGTCTACGGAGGTGCTGGGGCCAACGTCCTGACTTTC. It specifies CASSVVYGGAGANVLTF. This sequence joins TRBV9 and TRBJ2-6; D possibly corresponds to TRBD2 (5 bases). V gave up 2 bases and J gave up 2 bases, with 14 bases separating them. The CDR3 contains 17 residues. Germline assignment: CDR1 SGDLS and CDR2 YYNGEE.